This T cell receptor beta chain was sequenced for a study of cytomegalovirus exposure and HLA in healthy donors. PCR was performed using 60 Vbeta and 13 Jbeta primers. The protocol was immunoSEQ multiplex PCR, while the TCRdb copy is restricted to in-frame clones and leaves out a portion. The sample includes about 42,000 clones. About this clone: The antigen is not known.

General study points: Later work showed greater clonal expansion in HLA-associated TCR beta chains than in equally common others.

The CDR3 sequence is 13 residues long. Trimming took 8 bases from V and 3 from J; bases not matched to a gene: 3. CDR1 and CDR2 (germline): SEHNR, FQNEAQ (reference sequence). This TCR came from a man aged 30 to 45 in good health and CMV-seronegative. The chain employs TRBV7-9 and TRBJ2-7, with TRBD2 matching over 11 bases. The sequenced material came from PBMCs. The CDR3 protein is CASRLAGNYEQYF. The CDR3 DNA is TGTGCCAGCCGACTAGCGGGAAACTACGAGCAGTACTTC.